The 8 T cell receptor beta chains given below trace back to one sample, sequenced in a study of tumor-infiltrating lymphocytes in primary liver carcinoma. It was from about 21-30 mg of unsorted bulk tissue that RNA and DNA were co-extracted. Researchers generated TCR beta cDNA from roughly 520 ng of total RNA, relying on a constant-region primer. Modified slightly, ARM-PCR produced TCR beta libraries over three nested multiplex PCR rounds. TRBV1-TRBV30 forward primers paired with a C-beta reverse primer drove the first two PCR rounds, roughly 10 cycles each. TCRdb passed the multiplex PCR reads through MiXCR, listing each CDR3 protein once. This table holds some 20,000 distinct CDR3 sequences, 60% to 85% found once. The material sequenced was liver tumor tissue from sampling region 4. The subset was: tumor region T4, right-lateral pole. The receptors originated from a woman aged 25-40 years with primary liver carcinoma and hepatitis B virus infection.

The genes are TRBV12-3 or TRBV12-4 and TRBJ2-1; 8 bases match TRBD2. The CDR3 runs 15 residues. In nucleotides, the CDR3 is TGTACTAGCAGCCTGTCCGGAACTAGCGGACTTGAGCAGTTCTTC. Translating it yields CTSSLSGTSGLEQFF.

V and J are TRBV11-2 and TRBJ2-5; TRBD2 aligns across 9 bases. CDR3 size: 16 residues. The germline V gene has CDR1 SGHAT and CDR2 FQNNGV. With 7 bases clipped from V and 4 bases from J, the junction kept 13 bases outside the gene matches. In DNA, the CDR3 is TGTGCCAGCAACTACTCCCGTGGTAGCGGGAGAGAGACCCAGTACTTC. This encodes CASNYSRGSGRETQYF.

This clonotype was seen just once. CDR3 nucleotide sequence: TGCGCCGGCCGGCAAGATTGGGACTACGCCTACAATGAGCAGTTCTTC. Amino acid sequence: CAGRQDWDYAYNEQFF. The J gene is TRBJ2-1, the V gene TRBV4-3; 7 bases fit TRBD2. This CDR3 region has 16 residues. CDR1 and CDR2 from the germline V gene are LGHNA and YSLEER. The J segment lost 2 bases and the V segment lost 11 bases, leaving 15 bases of the junction unmatched.

V and J are TRBV11-2 and TRBJ2-2, with a tentative D call TRBD2 (5 bases). The CDR3 loop spans 16 amino acids. The ends were cut back, 1 base at V and 5 bases at J, with 14 bases in the middle. Germline CDR1 SGHAT, CDR2 FQNNGV. CDR3: CASSLVALSGTGELFF. The CDR3 coding sequence is TGTGCCAGCAGCTTAGTGGCGCTATCGGGGACCGGGGAGCTGTTTTTT.

Concerning this clonotype itself: No conserved phenylalanine or tryptophan ends this CDR3, so it is likely a read error. It is unclear where the CDR3 begins or ends on the DNA, so no DNA is shown, and the CDR3 is as TCRdb lists it. V gene TRBV6-5 combines with J gene TRBJ1-6; the table names TRBD1, a call not compared with the DNA. Inclusive of both ends, the CDR3 amounts to 15 amino acids. CDR1 is MNHEY, CDR2 SVGAGI, per germline. The CDR3 protein is CASRERSAPLSPHHV.

To note about this clonotype: This CDR3 fails to terminate in the conserved phenylalanine or tryptophan, so it likely reflects a read error. The chain employs TRBV11-2 and TRBJ2-2; D unresolved. Germline assignment: CDR1 SGHAT and CDR2 FQNNGV. There are 16 residues in the CDR3. Trimming pared 10 bases from V and 1 base from J, leaving 19 bases between. The CDR3 sequence is CANSPDPQLNTGELFS. CDR3 bases: TGTGCCAATAGCCCCGATCCCCAATTGAACACCGGGGAGCTGTTTTCT.

Concerning this clonotype: The conserved phenylalanine or tryptophan normally closing the CDR3 is absent here, so this likely arose from a read error. It is unclear where the CDR3 begins or ends on the DNA, so no DNA is shown, and the CDR3 is as TCRdb lists it. The V call is TRBV11-1, the J call TRBJ2-7; the D segment call TRBD2 is taken from the table without a DNA check. Per the germline V gene, CDR1 is SGHAT and CDR2 is FQDESV (reference sequence). With termini counted, the CDR3 has 13 amino acids. CDR3: CNSSLGYLRERYL.

Remarks on this clonotype: The CDR3 does not close with the conserved phenylalanine or tryptophan, likely indicating a read error. The chain uses TRBV10-3 and TRBJ2-7; no reliable D call. Trimming shortened V by 3 bases and J by 6 bases, and 15 bases separated the two germline ends. The CDR3 contains 14 residues. Germline loops: CDR1 ENHRY, CDR2 SYGVKD. In DNA, the CDR3 is TGTGCCATCAGTGATGGCAAGCTCTATTGCGAGCAGTACCTC. It specifies CAISDGKLYCEQYL.